A single sample is the source of the 20 T cell receptor beta chains below, sequenced in a study of radiotherapy plus CTLA-4 blockade in lung cancer (dated by TCRdb to between 2017 and 2018). The library was obtained by the immunoSEQ multiplex PCR assay. TCRdb holds this immuneACCESS table with in-frame rearrangements only. Some clones are missing; in checked studies, unresolved V genes explain under half, and the rest has no known cause. A total of some 60,000 clones appear in this sample, 70% to 85% of them only once. About 15% of the sample belongs to the ten largest clones. The starting material was peripheral blood, obtained from a patient treated with radiotherapy plus ipilimumab. All receptors come from a human donor with non-small cell lung cancer who had a complete response to radiotherapy plus ipilimumab.

This chain joins TRBV27 and TRBJ2-3; TRBD2 matches 11 bases. From germline, CDR1 is MNHEY and CDR2 SMNVEV (reference sequence). Losses at the gene ends were 6 bases for V and 5 bases for J; bases not matched to a gene: 16. The CDR3 is made up of 18 amino acids. The CDR3 bases are TGTGCCAGCAGCAGACTAGCGGGACTACTACGTGGTGTAGATACGCAGTATTTT. It codes for CASSRLAGLLRGVDTQYF.

This chain links TRBV30 with TRBJ2-4; TRBD1 agrees at 7 bases. The germline gives CDR1 GTSNPN, CDR2 SVGIG (reference sequence). After removal of 4 bases from V and 8 bases from J, the junction contained 5 bases not matched to a gene. The length of the CDR3 is 12 residues. The CDR3 bases are TGTGCCTGGACCATTGACAGGGACATTCAGTACTTC. It encodes CAWTIDRDIQYF.

V and J are TRBV6-1 and TRBJ1-1; a weak D match, TRBD1 (5 bases). Germline V lookup: CDR1 MNHNS, CDR2 SASEGT. The CDR3 runs 14 residues. V was trimmed by 3 bases and J by 2 bases, leaving 10 bases between them. The CDR3 is CASSDWQGNTEAFF. As DNA, the CDR3 is TGTGCCAGCAGTGATTGGCAGGGTAACACTGAAGCTTTCTTT.

This rearrangement joins TRBV6-5 to TRBJ2-2; 7 positions match TRBD1. This CDR3 has 13 residues. Unmatched junction bases numbered 4, after V lost 6 bases and J lost 6 bases. Germline assignment: CDR1 MNHEY and CDR2 SVGAGI. The CDR3 is CASRQGQSGELFF. CDR3 sequence (DNA): TGTGCCAGCAGACAGGGGCAGTCCGGGGAGCTGTTTTTT.

CDR3 sequence (DNA): TGTGCCTGGGCACCCTGGGGGCTAGCGGGAGGGCACGGGGAGCTGTTTTTT. This gives the protein CAWAPWGLAGGHGELFF. The chain combines TRBV30 with TRBJ2-2, with 12 bases fitting TRBD2. The germline CDR1 and CDR2 sequences are GTSNPN and SVGIG (reference sequence). The J segment lost 7 bases and the V segment lost 5 bases, leaving 14 bases of the junction unmatched. CDR3 length equals 17 residues.

The rearrangement links TRBV28 to TRBJ2-5; D is unresolved. Trimming removed 2 bases from V and 9 bases from J, with 10 bases in between. The CDR3 extends over 12 amino acids. In germline, CDR1 is MDHEN, CDR2 SYDVKM. In DNA form, the CDR3 reads TGTGCCAGCAGTTTACAGGTGAAGGCCCAGTACTTC. Protein: CASSLQVKAQYF.

This chain joins TRBV12-5 and TRBJ1-4; 7 nucleotides match TRBD1. Trimming at V came to 2 bases and at J to 8 bases, leaving 8 bases not matched to a gene. The germline V gene has CDR1 LGHNT and CDR2 FRNRAP. The CDR3 extends over 15 amino acids. CDR3 DNA: TGTGCTAGTGGTTTGTACACAGGGGCTAGGGAAAAACTGTTTTTT. Translating it yields CASGLYTGAREKLFF.

CDR3 in amino acids: CASSLSRQGASNRNQPQHF. The CDR3 bases are TGTGCCAGCAGCCTAAGCAGACAGGGGGCTAGTAATCGGAATCAGCCCCAGCATTTT. The rearrangement links TRBV7-9 to TRBJ1-5; 10 nucleotides match TRBD1. The CDR3 has 19 residues. Trimming cost V 5 bases and J 4 bases; bases outside gene matches: 17. CDR1 and CDR2 from the germline V gene are SEHNR and FQNEAQ (reference sequence).

V and J are TRBV5-8 and TRBJ1-5; D is unclear. V was trimmed by 4 bases and J by 9 bases, leaving 8 bases between them. CDR3 length: 11 residues. Germline assignment: CDR1 SGHTS and CDR2 YDEGEE. CDR3 loop: CASSRLGPQHF. CDR3 DNA: TGTGCCAGCAGCCGTCTAGGGCCCCAGCATTTT.

This clone was detected a few times. V is TRBV14 and J is TRBJ2-5; D is possibly TRBD1 (6 bases). The assigned J gene may be wrong: the sequence end matches TRBJ2-7 better. The germline gives CDR1 SGHDN, CDR2 FVKESK. The CDR3 has 15 residues. As DNA, the CDR3 is TGTGCCAGCAGCCCCCGCCCGGGACAAGAGTACGAGCAGTACTTC. Translation gives CASSPRPGQEYEQYF.

The chain uses TRBV7-9 and TRBJ2-2; tentatively, D is TRBD2 (5 bases). CDR3 length: 16 amino acids. Germline values: CDR1 SEHNR, CDR2 FQNEAQ (reference sequence). Trimming pared 5 bases from V and 5 bases from J, leaving 18 bases between. The CDR3 nucleotides are TGTGCCAGCAGCCCAAGGACGGGTCCGGGAACCGGGGAGCTGTTTTTT. Residues: CASSPRTGPGTGELFF. The full variable domain, with the rest looked up from reference TRBV7-9 and TRBJ2-2, is DTGVSQNPRHKITKRGQNVTFRCDPISEHNRLYWYRQTLGQGPEFLTYFQNEAQLEKSRLLSDRFSAERPKGSFSTLEIQRTEQGDSAMYLCASSPRTGPGTGELFFGEGSRLTVL.

The V gene is TRBV2, the J gene TRBJ1-2; weak D call: TRBD1 (6 bases). The CDR3 is 14 amino acids. Germline V gene sequence: CDR1 SNHLY, CDR2 FYNNEI. Trimming removed 8 bases at V and 7 bases at J, with 20 bases between. In DNA, the CDR3 is TGTGCCAGCCTAAGGGAAGGGGGAAAAATTGGCTACACCTTC. Amino acid sequence: CASLREGGKIGYTF.

This sequence joins TRBV18 and TRBJ2-7; TRBD1 aligns across 8 bases. The CDR3 extends over 12 amino acids. From germline, CDR1 is KGHSH and CDR2 LQKENI. V lost 2 bases and J lost 7; bases outside the gene matches: 1. The CDR3 bases are TGTGCCAGCTCACCAACAGGGGGAGAGCAGTACTTC. Residues: CASSPTGGEQYF.

This clone has more than one count but fewer than ten. V gene TRBV10-1 combines with J gene TRBJ1-2; a weak D match, TRBD1 (6 bases). The V gene lost 3 bases and the J gene lost 11 bases, with 19 bases spanning the gap. The CDR3 contains 14 residues. Germline V gene data show CDR1 as WNHNN and CDR2 as SYGVQD (reference sequence). The DNA for the CDR3 is TGCGCCAGCAGTGATGGACAGCCCCCTTTGAGATACACCTTC. As protein: CASSDGQPPLRYTF.

This sequence joins TRBV9 and TRBJ2-3, with 9 bases aligning to TRBD1. Germline V lookup: CDR1 SGDLS, CDR2 YYNGEE. This CDR3 region has 14 residues. The V and J ends lost 0 bases and 6 bases, in that order; junction bases with no gene match: 2. The CDR3 DNA is TGTGCCAGCAGCGTAGTGGGACAGGGCGATACGCAGTATTTT. This translates into CASSVVGQGDTQYF.

This chain links TRBV6-5 with TRBJ2-7; D might be TRBD1 (5 bases). Per the germline V gene, CDR1 is MNHEY and CDR2 is SVGAGI. This CDR3 has 14 amino acids. V lost 6 bases to trimming and J lost 5 bases, with 17 bases between them. The CDR3 reads CASSLRDIKDEQYF. The CDR3, as DNA: TGTGCCAGCAGCCTCAGGGATATCAAGGACGAGCAGTACTTC.

The chain joins TRBV29-1 to TRBJ2-2; 7 bases match TRBD2. Trimming took 4 bases from V and 0 from J; bases not matched to a gene: 8. The CDR3 loop spans 16 amino acids. Germline V gene data show CDR1 as SQVTM and CDR2 as ANQGSEA. CDR3: CSVVGSGLSNTGELFF. CDR3 in DNA: TGCAGCGTTGTTGGTAGCGGGCTCTCGAACACCGGGGAGCTGTTTTTT.

This clone was observed a few times. The J gene is TRBJ1-2, the V gene TRBV9; D perhaps matches TRBD1 (5 bases). Germline V gene lookup returns CDR1 SGDLS and CDR2 YYNGEE. This CDR3 comprises 14 residues. The V and J ends lost 3 bases and 5 bases respectively, with 14 bases between them. The CDR3, as DNA: TGTGCCAGCAGCGCCGAGTGGGGCAGTTATGGCTACACCTTC. This encodes CASSAEWGSYGYTF.

This chain links TRBV5-1 with TRBJ1-6; tentatively, D is TRBD1 (6 bases). The germline V and J ends were trimmed by 4 bases and 5 bases, with 13 bases remaining between them. The germline gives CDR1 SGHRS, CDR2 YFSETQ. This CDR3 has 15 residues. The CDR3 protein is CASSPRGVHNSPLHF. The CDR3, as DNA: TGCGCCAGCAGCCCCAGGGGTGTCCATAATTCACCCCTCCACTTT.

This rearrangement joins TRBV9 to TRBJ1-1; the D is unclear. The V end lost 0 bases, the J end lost 0 bases, and 3 bases lay between the germline ends. This CDR3 is built from 13 residues. Germline V lookup: CDR1 SGDLS, CDR2 YYNGEE. CDR3 region: CASSVAVNTEAFF. The CDR3, as DNA: TGTGCCAGCAGCGTAGCAGTGAACACTGAAGCTTTCTTT.